This is a list of T cell receptor beta chains from one sample in a study of PD-1 blockade in classical Hodgkin lymphoma. The protocol was immunoSEQ multiplex PCR, while the TCRdb copy is restricted to in-frame clones and leaves out a portion. Found here are some 84,000 clones, around 90% of them singletons; the top ten hold under 3%. This specimen consisted of peripheral blood mononuclear cells (PBMCs), obtained before the second cycle of nivolumab. These receptors all stem from a human donor with classical Hodgkin lymphoma. The CDR3 runs from the conserved cysteine through the conserved F or W. The D gene is left open where the match is weak. Clone sizes are given selectively: once, few, many, or a class where the clone is expanded.

j_call: TRBJ1-5
clone_size: .
d_call: TRBD1
v_call: TRBV6-1
cdr3_nt: TGTGCCAGCGGTAGGGGGCAAGGGGATAATCAGCCCCAGCATTTT
cdr3_aa: CASGRGQGDNQPQHF

j_call: TRBJ2-7
clone_size: .
d_call: .
v_call: TRBV28
cdr3_nt: TGTGCCAGCAGTTTGAGTCAGGGTACTTCTCTCGGCGAGCAGTACTTC
cdr3_aa: CASSLSQGTSLGEQYF

j_call: TRBJ2-7
clone_size: .
d_call: .
v_call: TRBV27
cdr3_nt: TGTGCCAGCAGTGTCCAGGGCCCGACCTACGAGCAGTACTTC
cdr3_aa: CASSVQGPTYEQYF

j_call: TRBJ2-7
clone_size: once
d_call: TRBD1
v_call: TRBV19
cdr3_nt: TGTGCCAGTAGTACCAGGGACAGGGGAGACGAGCAGTACTTC
cdr3_aa: CASSTRDRGDEQYF

j_call: TRBJ2-7
clone_size: .
d_call: .
v_call: TRBV29-1
cdr3_nt: TGCAGCGTTGGAAGCCTAGGCACCTACGAGCAGTACTTC
cdr3_aa: CSVGSLGTYEQYF

j_call: TRBJ2-5
clone_size: .
d_call: .
v_call: TRBV29-1
cdr3_nt: TGCAGCGTTGAATGGGGAAGGGCAGGGGGGTCAGGGACCCAGTACTTC
cdr3_aa: CSVEWGRAGGSGTQYF

j_call: TRBJ1-5
clone_size: .
d_call: .
v_call: TRBV28
cdr3_nt: TGTGCCAGCAGCCGGGGGTGGCAGCCCCAGCATTTT
cdr3_aa: CASSRGWQPQHF

j_call: TRBJ2-5
clone_size: .
d_call: .
v_call: TRBV14
cdr3_nt: TGTGCCAGCAGCCAAGATTTAGTAACCCCAGAGACCCAGTACTTC
cdr3_aa: CASSQDLVTPETQYF

j_call: TRBJ2-7
clone_size: once
d_call: .
v_call: TRBV20-1
cdr3_nt: TGCAGCCACGAGGACAGAAACGAGCAGTACTTC
cdr3_aa: CSHEDRNEQYF

j_call: TRBJ2-5
clone_size: .
d_call: .
v_call: TRBV13
cdr3_nt: TGTGCCAGCAGCTGGGACCAAGAGACCCAGTACTTC
cdr3_aa: CASSWDQETQYF

j_call: TRBJ2-5
clone_size: .
d_call: TRBD1
v_call: TRBV7-3
cdr3_nt: TGTGCCAGCAGCTTAATGGCCCCCATTCGACAGGGCGGAGAGACCCAGTACTTC
cdr3_aa: CASSLMAPIRQGGETQYF

j_call: TRBJ2-7
clone_size: .
d_call: TRBD2
v_call: TRBV13
cdr3_nt: TGTGCCAGCAGCCAAACTAGCGGGGACTCCTACGAGCAGTACTTC
cdr3_aa: CASSQTSGDSYEQYF

j_call: TRBJ2-3
clone_size: .
d_call: .
v_call: TRBV28
cdr3_nt: TGTGCCAGCACCCCCCCCAGCACAGATACGCAGTATTTT
cdr3_aa: CASTPPSTDTQYF